These 13 T cell receptor beta chains originate from one sample sequenced in a study of T cell repertoires in cytomegalovirus infection (dated by TCRdb to about 2019). These receptors' targets are unknown. TCRdb lists the instrument as Illumina HiSeq 1500. Through fastp at Q25 and MiXCR, TCRdb rebuilt clones from the public reads, retaining in-frame beta chains. For every CDR3 protein sequence, its rows merge into one entry that carries the most common genes and DNA. Present in this sample are some 71,000 distinct CDR3 sequences, roughly 28% of which were seen just once. Roughly three fifths of the sample rests with the top ten. Explained via the paper, the treatment or condition label denotes: in vitro stimulation with specific CMV peptide epitopes to enrich CMV-specific T cells. The sample here was CD8+ T cells from cultured PBMCs, taken from culture after CMV antigen stimulation. The receptors were gathered from a human donor in good health (CMV status not recorded). Some clones in this sample may be carry-over from other donors' samples.

CDR3 in amino acids: CASSQDSGADKETQYF. The CDR3 DNA follows: TGTGCCAGCAGCCAAGATTCCGGGGCAGACAAAGAGACCCAGTACTTC. J is TRBJ2-5 and V is TRBV3-1; possibly TRBD1 or TRBD2 for D (5 bases each). The V gene lost 0 bases and the J gene lost 3 bases, with 14 bases spanning the gap. The length of the CDR3 is 16 residues. Germline CDR1 reads LGHDT; CDR2 reads YNNKEL (reference sequence).

The chain couples TRBV18 to TRBJ1-1; TRBD1 matches 7 bases. This CDR3 is built from 14 residues. J lost 3 bases, V lost 4 bases, and 5 bases had no gene match. Germline V gives CDR1 KGHSH, CDR2 LQKENI. The CDR3 DNA sequence: TGTGCCAGCTCACGTAGGACAGGCTACACTGAAGCTTTCTTT. This translates into CASSRRTGYTEAFF.

This clonotype has just a few counts. The chain combines TRBV7-9 with TRBJ1-1; D ambiguous. The V gene lost 7 bases and the J gene lost 4 bases, with 13 bases spanning the gap. Per the germline V gene, CDR1 is SEHNR and CDR2 is FQNEAQ (reference sequence). The CDR3 loop spans 13 amino acids. The CDR3 nucleotides are TGTGCCAGCACCTGGTTTGGGTCCACTGAAGCTTTCTTT. Translation: CASTWFGSTEAFF.

This clonotype was counted many times. This sequence joins TRBV7-2 and TRBJ1-5; unclear D gene. V was clipped by 1 base and J by 5 bases, with 12 bases between them. The CDR3 consists of 15 residues. Germline CDR1 SGHTA, CDR2 FQGNSA. CDR3 loop: CASSLEFRPDQPQHF. The CDR3 nucleotides are TGTGCCAGCAGCTTAGAGTTCAGGCCCGATCAGCCCCAGCATTTT.

This clonotype was recorded a few times. The gene calls are TRBV11-3 and TRBJ2-1, with D perhaps assigned TRBD1 or TRBD2 (5 bases each). Deletions cut 0 bases from V and 6 bases from J, with 15 bases between. Germline V lookup: CDR1 SGHNT, CDR2 YENEEA. The CDR3 consists of 16 residues. For the CDR3, the DNA is TGTGCCAGCAGCTTAGAAGGGAGAGGTGGGGCCAATGAGCAGTTCTTC. Its translation: CASSLEGRGGANEQFF.

DNA of the CDR3: TGTGCCAGCATGTCCAGCCAAGAGACCCAGTACTTC. Translating it yields CASMSSQETQYF. J is TRBJ2-5 and V is TRBV28; no clear D. The CDR3 is 12 amino acids. CDR1 is MDHEN, CDR2 SYDVKM, per germline. V was cut by 7 bases and J by 1 base, with 7 bases left in between.

This clonotype was recorded a few times. This CDR3 reads CASSSGRLNTEAFF. DNA for the CDR3: TGTGCCAGCAGTTCTGGACGGTTGAACACTGAAGCTTTCTTT. This chain links TRBV6-5 with TRBJ1-1; no definite D call. This CDR3 comprises 14 residues. Trimming took off 4 bases at V and 0 bases at J, with 9 bases between the two ends. Germline V gene sequence: CDR1 MNHEY, CDR2 SVGAGI.

This clonotype was seen many times. The chain combines TRBV14 with TRBJ2-1, with a possible D match to TRBD2 (6 bases). The germline gives CDR1 SGHDN, CDR2 FVKESK. The CDR3 contains 15 residues. The V end was cut by 0 bases, the J end by 5 bases, with 11 bases between. As DNA, the CDR3 is TGTGCCAGCAGCCAAGAACGGCGGGGTCACAATGAGCAGTTCTTC. Translating it yields CASSQERRGHNEQFF. Together with reference TRBV14 and TRBJ2-1, the CDR3 gives the full variable domain: EAGVTQFPSHSVIEKGQTVTLRCDPISGHDNLYWYRRVMGKEIKFLLHFVKESKQDESGMPNNRFLAERTGGTYSTLKVQPAELEDSGVYFCASSQERRGHNEQFFGPGTRLTVL.

This clonotype showed up just a few times. This sequence joins TRBV11-2 and TRBJ2-7; D not resolved. The V end was cut by 2 bases, the J end by 4 bases, with 15 bases between. In germline, CDR1 is SGHAT, CDR2 FQNNGV. CDR3 length equals 15 residues. The DNA for the CDR3 is TGTGCCAGCAGCTTAACTGTCGGGCAGACATACGAGCAGTACTTC. Translation: CASSLTVGQTYEQYF.

This clonotype turned up a few times. Here the CDR3 reads CASSLLGLAGTETQYF. CDR3 in DNA: TGTGCCAGCAGTTTATTGGGGCTAGCGGGGACAGAGACCCAGTACTTC. The chain carries TRBV28 and TRBJ2-5; 9 bases match TRBD2. J gave up 4 bases and V 1 base, and 7 bases lay outside the gene matches. The CDR3 is 16 amino acids. Looked up from germline, CDR1 is MDHEN and CDR2 is SYDVKM.

This rearrangement joins TRBV12-3 or TRBV12-4 to TRBJ2-5; 10 bases fit TRBD1. This CDR3 is 16 amino acids long. Trimming at V came to 3 bases and at J to 0 bases, leaving 4 bases not matched to a gene. CDR3 loop: CASSFTGQGYQETQYF. CDR3 in DNA: TGTGCCAGCAGTTTTACGGGACAGGGGTACCAAGAGACCCAGTACTTC.

This clonotype was seen at least ten times. The chain carries TRBV27 and TRBJ1-2; D perhaps matches TRBD1 (5 bases). The CDR3 is 17 residues long. Trimming removed 2 bases from V and 4 bases from J, with 20 bases in between. CDR1 is MNHEY, CDR2 SMNVEV, per germline (reference sequence). The CDR3 protein is CASSLTTPASTGYGYTF. CDR3 nucleotide sequence: TGTGCCAGCAGTTTAACAACACCCGCTAGTACAGGCTATGGCTACACCTTC.

This clonotype appeared once. The chain carries TRBV14 and TRBJ2-3; 12 nucleotides line up with TRBD1. Germline V gene lookup returns CDR1 SGHDN and CDR2 FVKESK. V was pared by 1 base and J by 1 base, with 0 bases of the junction left unmatched. This CDR3 spans 16 amino acids. This chain's CDR3 is CASSQGDRGRTDTQYF. The CDR3 DNA follows: TGTGCCAGCAGCCAAGGGGACAGGGGGCGCACAGATACGCAGTATTTT.